This T cell receptor beta chain is from a study of T cells in women clearing cervical HPV infection. CDR1 and CDR2 from the germline V gene are GTSNPN and SVGIG (reference sequence). The CDR3 covers 13 residues. J gave up 3 bases and V 4 bases, and 4 bases lay outside the gene matches. Of note for this clone: With the read ending 3 residues before the CDR3 end, the germline J gene is used to fill in that end.

This table comes from immunoSEQ multiplex PCR, and its TCRdb copy is limited to in-frame clones, with some not included. The data show tens of thousands of clones, and the top ten clones hold approximately 2.8%. The receptor's source is a woman between 18 and 70 years old with a cervical HPV16 infection that either progressed to CIN3+ or cleared (not recorded which). The chain combines TRBV30 with TRBJ1-2, with 8 bases fitting TRBD1. The sample was blood buffy coat. This chain's CDR3 is CAWTSGQDYGYTF. CDR3 DNA (partial): TGTGCCTGGACCTCGGGACAGGACTATGGC.